These T cell receptor beta chains were read from a single sample in a study of cytomegalovirus exposure and HLA in healthy donors. The method was immunoSEQ multiplex PCR; TCRdb's version includes in-frame clones alone and lacks a portion of them. The sample has 150,000 to 200,000 clones; around 82% are singletons. Source material: PBMCs. These receptors originate from a man aged 25 to 45 in good health and CMV-seronegative. Each CDR3 is given with its conserved first and last residue. D genes are given only for firm matches.

cdr3_aa: CASGASSGNTIDF; d_call: -; cdr3_length: 13; j_call: TRBJ1-3; v_call: TRBV6-1
cdr3_aa: CASSEARDRGGLYEQYF; d_call: TRBD1; cdr3_length: 17; j_call: TRBJ2-7; v_call: TRBV6-1
cdr3_aa: CASSIGGAESYEQYF; d_call: -; cdr3_length: 15; j_call: TRBJ2-7; v_call: TRBV19
cdr3_aa: CASSLTAGRTDTQYF; d_call: TRBD2; cdr3_length: 15; j_call: TRBJ2-3; v_call: TRBV19
cdr3_aa: CASSEMGHANTEAFF; d_call: -; cdr3_length: 15; j_call: TRBJ1-1; v_call: TRBV6-1
cdr3_aa: CASSFDRGSGANVLTF; d_call: TRBD1; cdr3_length: 16; j_call: TRBJ2-6; v_call: TRBV28
cdr3_aa: CASSYPDRDVTF; d_call: TRBD1; cdr3_length: 12; j_call: TRBJ1-2; v_call: TRBV6-6
cdr3_aa: CASSFAGSYGYTF; d_call: -; cdr3_length: 13; j_call: TRBJ1-2; v_call: TRBV7-9
cdr3_aa: CASSLALGQGMDYGYTF; d_call: TRBD1; cdr3_length: 17; j_call: TRBJ1-2; v_call: TRBV11-1
cdr3_aa: CSVGADRSNQPQHF; d_call: -; cdr3_length: 14; j_call: TRBJ1-5; v_call: TRBV29-1
cdr3_aa: CASSPGTKPYNEQFF; d_call: TRBD2; cdr3_length: 15; j_call: TRBJ2-1; v_call: TRBV9
cdr3_aa: CASSLLLAGNEQFF; d_call: TRBD2; cdr3_length: 14; j_call: TRBJ2-1; v_call: TRBV27
cdr3_aa: CASSLGQGPNTGELFF; d_call: -; cdr3_length: 16; j_call: TRBJ2-2; v_call: TRBV7-6
cdr3_aa: CASSFGGWGGTEAFF; d_call: -; cdr3_length: 15; j_call: TRBJ1-1; v_call: TRBV5-6
cdr3_aa: CAWSRDRGPGGNTEAFF; d_call: TRBD1; cdr3_length: 17; j_call: TRBJ1-1; v_call: TRBV30
cdr3_aa: CASSKNRDVQPQHF; d_call: -; cdr3_length: 14; j_call: TRBJ1-5; v_call: TRBV6-5
cdr3_aa: CAGGGQGEYNEQFF; d_call: TRBD1; cdr3_length: 14; j_call: TRBJ2-1; v_call: TRBV6-5
cdr3_aa: CASSLAWGEGLETQYF; d_call: -; cdr3_length: 16; j_call: TRBJ2-5; v_call: TRBV7-6
cdr3_aa: CASSLDGRITDTQYF; d_call: -; cdr3_length: 15; j_call: TRBJ2-3; v_call: TRBV11-2
cdr3_aa: CASSHPASGKYEQYF; d_call: TRBD2; cdr3_length: 15; j_call: TRBJ2-7; v_call: TRBV14
cdr3_aa: CASSLGLAGGSSYNEQFF; d_call: TRBD2; cdr3_length: 18; j_call: TRBJ2-1; v_call: TRBV7-8
cdr3_aa: CASSLGTSNYGYTF; d_call: -; cdr3_length: 14; j_call: TRBJ1-2; v_call: TRBV13
cdr3_aa: CASSIFPSGQIQETQYF; d_call: -; cdr3_length: 17; j_call: TRBJ2-5; v_call: TRBV19
cdr3_aa: CASSLFRLAGGANEQFF; d_call: TRBD2; cdr3_length: 17; j_call: TRBJ2-1; v_call: TRBV28
cdr3_aa: CASSLSQGKLFYEQYF; d_call: -; cdr3_length: 16; j_call: TRBJ2-7; v_call: TRBV28
cdr3_aa: CASSPEGRSNYGYTF; d_call: -; cdr3_length: 15; j_call: TRBJ1-2; v_call: TRBV4-3